This TCR beta chain was observed in a study of blood T cells in healthy people across ages. This clonotype was detected once. Using a J-beta primer mix together with a sample-barcoded 5' primer, a second PCR was run for roughly 7 to 12 cycles. TCRdb re-called the 5' RACE reads with MiXCR, one entry per CDR3 protein. The sample includes about 1.4 million distinct CDR3 sequences, 45% to 70% of them seen just once. This CDR3 spans 15 amino acids. With 4 bases clipped from V and 5 bases from J, the junction kept 9 bases outside the gene matches. CDR1 and CDR2 (germline): SGHRS, YFSETQ. The TCR was taken from a man aged 18 to 29 in good health. The specimen was blood. The rearrangement joins TRBV5-1 to TRBJ2-1, with 7 positions matching TRBD2. CDR3 protein: CASSPLRLANNEQFF. DNA of the CDR3: TGCGCCAGCAGCCCTTTGAGACTAGCTAACAATGAGCAGTTCTTC. Using reference TRBV5-1 and TRBJ2-1 for the parts outside the CDR3, the full variable domain is KAGVTQTPRYLIKTRGQQVTLSCSPISGHRSVSWYQQTPGQGLQFLFEYFSETQRNKGNFPGRFSGRQFSNSRSEMNVSTLELGDSALYLCASSPLRLANNEQFFGPGTRLTVL.